The 22 T cell receptor beta chains below were found in one sample sequenced in a study of shared clonotypes between healthy human individuals. Only in-frame clones appear in the TCRdb table, and some are missing; sequencing was by immunoSEQ multiplex PCR. The table lists about 820,000 clones, about 91% of them singletons. Cells designated naive CD8 were CD45RO-negative and were positively selected for CCR7, with terminally differentiated effector memory CD45RA+ cells excluded. Sequenced material: naive CD8+ T cells sorted from blood. The receptors shown here come from a man aged 30-40 years in good health.

This chain uses TRBV7-2 with TRBJ1-2, with D maybe TRBD1 (6 bases). Germline CDR1 and CDR2: SGHTA and FQGNSA. The CDR3 extends over 15 amino acids. The V gene lost 4 bases and the J gene lost 4 bases, with 16 bases spanning the gap. This CDR3 reads CASSSTAGGGYGYTF. CDR3 DNA sequence: TGTGCCAGCAGCTCCACGGCGGGGGGCGGCTATGGCTACACCTTC.

The rearrangement joins TRBV19 to TRBJ2-7, with a tentative D call TRBD2 (5 bases). The CDR3 extends over 15 amino acids. Trimming removed 1 base at V and 0 bases at J, with 10 bases between. CDR1 LNHDA and CDR2 SQIVND come from the germline V gene (reference sequence). The CDR3 DNA sequence: TGTGCCAGTAGTATAGGTCAGCGGTCCTCCTACGAGCAGTACTTC. Amino acid sequence: CASSIGQRSSYEQYF.

The chain combines TRBV19 with TRBJ1-1; D is uncertain. The CDR3 length is 14 residues. Trimming shortened V by 0 bases and J by 1 base, and 6 bases separated the two germline ends. The V gene's germline CDR1 is LNHDA and CDR2 SQIVND (reference sequence). The CDR3 protein is CASSIEAENTEAFF. Here the CDR3 DNA reads TGTGCCAGTAGTATAGAGGCAGAGAACACTGAAGCTTTCTTT.

This sequence joins TRBV7-2 and TRBJ2-3, with D perhaps matching TRBD2 (6 bases). This CDR3 has 16 residues. Trimming removed 2 bases at V and 6 bases at J, with 18 bases between. Germline assignment: CDR1 SGHTA and CDR2 FQGNSA. CDR3 loop: CASSLNGLLAVDTQYF. Here the CDR3 DNA reads TGTGCCAGCAGCTTAAACGGCCTACTAGCTGTTGATACGCAGTATTTT. The whole variable domain, filled in from reference TRBV7-2 and TRBJ2-3, reads GAGVSQSPSNKVTEKGKDVELRCDPISGHTALYWYRQSLGQGLEFLIYFQGNSAPDKSGLPSDRFSAERTGGSVSTLTIQRTQQEDSAVYLCASSLNGLLAVDTQYFGPGTRLTVL.

The chain couples TRBV2 to TRBJ1-4; D may be TRBD1 (6 bases). Germline assignment: CDR1 SNHLY and CDR2 FYNNEI. The CDR3 totals 13 residues. The V end lost 6 bases, the J end lost 5 bases, and 10 bases lay between the germline ends. In DNA, the CDR3 is TGTGCCAGCAGGGACAGACGAAATGAAAAACTGTTTTTT. Encoded protein: CASRDRRNEKLFF.

The gene calls are TRBV5-5 and TRBJ2-4; D is uncertain. V shed 5 bases and J shed 5 bases, with 14 bases lying between them. The CDR3 has 14 residues. CDR1 is SGHKS, CDR2 YYEKEE, per germline (reference sequence). The CDR3 region is CASRPKQTQNIQYF. The DNA of the CDR3 is TGTGCCAGCAGACCGAAACAGACCCAAAACATTCAGTACTTC.

The chain couples TRBV27 to TRBJ1-1; TRBD1 is a possible D gene (5 bases). Trimming took 3 bases from V and 0 from J, leaving 11 bases between them. Germline-derived CDR1 and CDR2 are MNHEY and SMNVEV (reference sequence). The CDR3 is made up of 15 amino acids. Here the CDR3 reads CASSFRRQMNTEAFF. The CDR3 coding sequence is TGTGCCAGCAGTTTCCGCCGACAGATGAACACTGAAGCTTTCTTT.

This sequence joins TRBV5-8 and TRBJ2-6; D gene uncertain. The ends were cut back, 0 bases at V and 4 bases at J, with 5 bases in the middle. CDR1 SGHTS and CDR2 YDEGEE come from the germline V gene. The CDR3 sequence is 14 residues long. CDR3 coding DNA: TGTGCCAGCAGCTTGGGAGGCGGGGCCAACGTCCTGACTTTC. Encoded protein: CASSLGGGANVLTF.

The V gene is TRBV27, the J gene TRBJ2-5, with 10 bases fitting TRBD2. The J segment lost 4 bases and the V segment lost 5 bases, leaving 13 bases of the junction unmatched. This CDR3 has 17 amino acids. CDR1 and CDR2 (germline): MNHEY, SMNVEV (reference sequence). DNA of the CDR3: TGTGCCAGCAGTCCGCTTAGCGGGAGGCCCCTTTTAGAGACCCAGTACTTC. It yields the protein CASSPLSGRPLLETQYF.

The rearrangement joins TRBV9 to TRBJ1-2; D uncertain. The germline gives CDR1 SGDLS, CDR2 YYNGEE. The CDR3 consists of 12 residues. With 3 bases removed from V and 4 bases from J, the gap between germline ends came to 7 bases. CDR3 amino acids: CASSGGGYGYTF. The CDR3 DNA follows: TGTGCCAGCAGCGGGGGTGGCTATGGCTACACCTTC.

The CDR3 nucleotides read TGTGCCAGCAGCCTACGGGGAGCGGGAGGGAGTTTGGGAAACGAGCAGTACTTC. It yields the protein CASSLRGAGGSLGNEQYF. The chain has TRBV7-9 and TRBJ2-7; 10 bases are shared with TRBD2. CDR1 and CDR2 from the germline V gene are SEHNR and FQNEAQ (reference sequence). This CDR3 is built from 18 residues. V lost 5 bases, J lost 5 bases, and 18 bases stayed unmatched.

The CDR3 nucleotides read TGTGCCAGCAGCCCTGGGACTAGCGGGCGGTCAGATACGCAGTATTTT. Translated, it gives CASSPGTSGRSDTQYF. The chain uses TRBV7-8 and TRBJ2-3; the match to TRBD2 covers 12 bases. The germline gives CDR1 SGHVS, CDR2 FQNEAQ. V lost 5 bases and J lost 4; bases outside the gene matches: 7. The CDR3 totals 16 residues. Full variable domain (outside the CDR3, taken from reference TRBV7-8 and TRBJ2-3): GAGVSQSPRYKVAKRGQDVALRCDPISGHVSLFWYQQALGQGPEFLTYFQNEAQLDKSGLPSDRFFAERPEGSVSTLKIQRTQQEDSAVYLCASSPGTSGRSDTQYFGPGTRLTVL.

The chain recombines TRBV28 with TRBJ2-7; either TRBD1 or TRBD2 may fit D (6 bases each). Germline V lookup: CDR1 MDHEN, CDR2 SYDVKM. This CDR3 contains 14 residues. V lost 6 bases to trimming and J lost 7 bases, with 19 bases between them. CDR3 DNA: TGTGCCAGCAGCTTACTGGGGGGCGCGGGGGAGCAGTACTTC. As protein: CASSLLGGAGEQYF.

The chain couples TRBV19 to TRBJ1-2, with D maybe TRBD1 (5 bases). The CDR3 spans 15 residues. The germline V and J ends were trimmed by 3 bases and 6 bases, with 17 bases remaining between them. Germline CDR1 reads LNHDA; CDR2 reads SQIVND (reference sequence). The CDR3 DNA is TGTGCCAGTAGTATCGATCAGGGTAGCTTTGATGGCTACACCTTC. It specifies CASSIDQGSFDGYTF.

J is TRBJ2-7 and V is TRBV5-6, with D possibly called TRBD1 or TRBD2 (6 bases each). The V end lost 4 bases, the J end lost 0 bases, and 20 bases lay between the germline ends. Germline V gene sequence: CDR1 SGHDT, CDR2 YYEEEE. This CDR3 is 17 amino acids long. The CDR3 DNA follows: TGTGCCAGCAGCCCGGGGGCTTGGGCAGCTGCCTCCTACGAGCAGTACTTC. Amino acids: CASSPGAWAAASYEQYF.

This chain uses TRBV7-9 with TRBJ2-3; maybe TRBD2 (6 bases). The germline V gene encodes CDR1 SEHNR and CDR2 FQNEAQ (reference sequence). This CDR3 comprises 14 residues. V was cut by 0 bases and J by 6 bases, with 10 bases left in between. CDR3 sequence reads: CASSLASGVDTQYF. The CDR3 nucleotides read TGTGCCAGCAGCTTAGCCTCGGGAGTTGATACGCAGTATTTT.

This chain joins TRBV27 and TRBJ1-5; D ambiguous. CDR1 is MNHEY and CDR2 is SMNVEV in the germline V gene (reference sequence). The germline V and J ends were trimmed by 7 bases and 4 bases, with 14 bases remaining between them. This CDR3 region has 14 residues. The CDR3 is CASNTLGVNQPQHF. As DNA, the CDR3 is TGTGCCAGCAACACGCTCGGGGTTAATCAGCCCCAGCATTTT.

The chain joins TRBV28 to TRBJ2-3, with 7 bases lining up with TRBD2. CDR3 size: 15 residues. V shed 2 bases and J 6 bases; nucleotides not matched to a gene: 8. CDR1 is MDHEN, CDR2 SYDVKM, per germline. The DNA for the CDR3 is TGTGCCAGCAGTTTACGCGGGAGTCAATACGATACGCAGTATTTT. It is translated as CASSLRGSQYDTQYF.

The chain is built from TRBV29-1 and TRBJ2-7; 10 bases match TRBD2. The CDR3 is 14 residues long. J gave up 4 bases and V 4 bases, and 7 bases lay outside the gene matches. Germline V gene lookup returns CDR1 SQVTM and CDR2 ANQGSEA. The CDR3 loop is CSVVWTSGRYEQYF. Here the CDR3 DNA reads TGCAGCGTTGTATGGACTAGCGGAAGATACGAGCAGTACTTC.

V and J are TRBV15 and TRBJ1-5; TRBD1 is a possible D gene (6 bases). Trimming pared 0 bases from V and 1 base from J, leaving 10 bases between. CDR3 length equals 16 residues. CDR1 is LNHNV and CDR2 is YYDKDF in the germline V gene (reference sequence). The CDR3 loop is CATSREGGASNQPQHF. CDR3 sequence (DNA): TGTGCCACCAGCAGAGAAGGGGGGGCCAGCAATCAGCCCCAGCATTTT.

The rearrangement joins TRBV10-1 to TRBJ1-1, with a weak D call TRBD1 (6 bases). Germline V gene lookup returns CDR1 WNHNN and CDR2 SYGVQD (reference sequence). The V end was cut by 4 bases, the J end by 6 bases, with 12 bases between. The CDR3 totals 13 residues. DNA of the CDR3: TGCGCCAGCAGTGTTCAGGGGACCTCTGAAGCTTTCTTT. It codes for CASSVQGTSEAFF.

This clone was observed a handful of times. This chain connects TRBV6-5 to TRBJ1-2, with 11 bases lining up with TRBD1. The J segment lost 7 bases and the V segment lost 7 bases, leaving 11 bases of the junction unmatched. This CDR3 region has 15 residues. Germline CDR1 MNHEY, CDR2 SVGAGI. The CDR3, as DNA: TGTGCCAGCACCGAAGACGGACAGGGGGCATCTGGCTACACCTTC. Amino acids: CASTEDGQGASGYTF.